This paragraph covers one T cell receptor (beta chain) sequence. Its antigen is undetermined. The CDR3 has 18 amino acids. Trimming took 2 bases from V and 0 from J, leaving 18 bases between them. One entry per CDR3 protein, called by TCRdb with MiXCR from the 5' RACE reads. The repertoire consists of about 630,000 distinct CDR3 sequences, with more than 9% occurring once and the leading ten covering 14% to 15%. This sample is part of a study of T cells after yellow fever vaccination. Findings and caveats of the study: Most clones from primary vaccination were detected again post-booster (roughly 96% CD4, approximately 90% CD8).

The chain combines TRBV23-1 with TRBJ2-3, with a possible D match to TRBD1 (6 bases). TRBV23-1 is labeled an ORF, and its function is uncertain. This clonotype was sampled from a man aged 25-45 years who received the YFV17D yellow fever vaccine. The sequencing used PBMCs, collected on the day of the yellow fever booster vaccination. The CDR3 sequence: CASSQARVGARSTDTQYF. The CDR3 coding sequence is TGCGCCAGCAGTCAAGCCCGTGTGGGGGCGCGAAGCACAGATACGCAGTATTTT.